The entry below gives a single T cell receptor beta chain sequence along with its context. This specimen belongs to a study of shared clonotypes between healthy human individuals. Study as a whole: Three plates were used per donor for CD4 naive, three for CD4 memory, two for CD8 naive and one for CD8 memory.

Trimming shortened V by 0 bases and J by 5 bases, and 10 bases separated the two germline ends. Per germline, CDR1 SGHRS and CDR2 YFSETQ. The CDR3 is made up of 14 amino acids. Template for every sorted-subset replicate PCR totaled roughly 200 ng DNA, roughly 30,000 T cell genomes. Using immunoSEQ multiplex PCR, the repertoire was profiled, and TCRdb retains in-frame clones only, with some absent. The data contain more than 150,000 clones, about 68% of them seen just once; the ten biggest clones take up roughly 10%. A CD45RA-negative memory subset and a CD45RA+ naive subset were separated from the CD4+ cells.

The TCR originated in a man aged 30-40 years in good health. The rearrangement joins TRBV5-1 to TRBJ2-3; D gene uncertain. Sequences were obtained from memory CD4+ T cells sorted from blood. Sample subset: CD45RA-negative fraction. The CDR3 DNA sequence: TGCGCCAGCAGCTTGGCTTCGGTCGGAGATACGCAGTATTTT. This gives the protein CASSLASVGDTQYF.